What follows is one T cell receptor beta chain and its context. The PCR made use of 60 Vbeta and 13 Jbeta primers. The method was immunoSEQ multiplex PCR; TCRdb's version includes in-frame clones alone and lacks a portion of them. The sample shows 200,000 to 250,000 clones, roughly 84% of them seen only once. The sample is drawn from a study of cytomegalovirus exposure and HLA in healthy donors. The CDR3 consists of 14 residues. J gave up 3 bases and V 2 bases, and 4 bases lay outside the gene matches. Germline V gene data show CDR1 as SGHRS and CDR2 as YFSETQ. The sequencing sample was made of PBMCs. The sequence came from a man aged 45-65 years in good health and CMV-seronegative. This chain links TRBV5-1 with TRBJ2-7, with 8 positions matching TRBD1. As DNA, the CDR3 is TGCGCCAGCAGCTTTGAGGACAGGGACTACGAGCAGTACTTC. Protein sequence: CASSFEDRDYEQYF.